Below, one TCR beta chain is given with its context. Clones were sequenced by immunoSEQ multiplex PCR, and TCRdb holds only the in-frame ones, with some missing. Of some 2.3 million clones listed, approximately 95% are singletons. This CDR3 is built from 15 residues. The J segment lost 4 bases and the V segment lost 7 bases, leaving 9 bases of the junction unmatched. Germline V CDR1 and CDR2: SEHNR, FQNEAQ (reference sequence). This sample was included in a study of shared clonotypes between healthy human individuals. V and J are TRBV7-9 and TRBJ2-1, with 8 bases lining up with TRBD1. The specimen sequenced was naive CD4+ T cells from PBMCs. Subset here: CD45RA+ positively selected. The sequence was collected from a young man in good health. Some clones in this sample may be carry-over from other donors' samples. CDR3 nucleotide sequence: TGTGCCAGCACTTCCGGACAGGGCGAATACAATGAGCAGTTCTTC. Protein product: CASTSGQGEYNEQFF.